These 6 T cell receptor beta chains were sequenced from one sample in a study of identical twins (dated by TCRdb to 2016 to 2017). Receptor amplification or capture employed 5' RACE. Sequencing instrument: Illumina HiSeq 2000. TCRdb reprocessed the public reads (quality trimming at Q25 with fastp, clone calling with MiXCR) and kept in-frame beta chains. Under each unique CDR3 protein, matching rows form one entry showing the most common genes and DNA. The sample profile shows 300,000 to 400,000 distinct CDR3 sequences; around 9.7% of them were found once. The top ten clonotypes cover approximately 8.9% of the sample. Sequenced: naive T cells sorted from blood. Interpreted using the paper, the cell subset or site label stands for: cells isolated with a human naive T-cell isolation kit. These receptors were collected from a woman aged 45-65 years in good health.

This clonotype was counted many times. V usage is TRBV5-5 and J usage is TRBJ2-7, with TRBD1 identical over 7 bases. CDR3 size: 14 residues. Germline trimming cut 0 bases from V and 7 bases from J; bases unmatched to any gene: 7. Looked up from germline, CDR1 is SGHKS and CDR2 is YYEKEE (reference sequence). CDR3 DNA: TGTGCCAGCAGCTTGGGACACAGGGGAAGGGAGCAGTACGTC. Translating gives CASSLGHRGREQYV.

This clonotype was observed a few times. The genes are TRBV4-2 and TRBJ2-4; the D gene is possibly TRBD2 (5 bases). V was pared by 0 bases and J by 0 bases, with 6 bases between. From germline, CDR1 is LGHNA and CDR2 YNFKEQ. The CDR3 consists of 15 residues. The CDR3 loop reads CASSQDAGAKNIQYF. CDR3 nucleotide sequence: TGTGCCAGCAGCCAAGATGCGGGAGCCAAAAACATTCAGTACTTC.

This clonotype was picked up many times. V and J are TRBV12-5 and TRBJ1-5; TRBD1 agrees at 7 bases. The CDR3 extends over 13 amino acids. Losses at the gene ends were 6 bases for V and 4 bases for J; bases not matched to a gene: 3. Germline lookup yields CDR1 LGHNT and CDR2 FRNRAP. The CDR3 region is CASGPGQNQPQHF. As DNA, the CDR3 is TGTGCTAGTGGCCCGGGACAGAATCAGCCCCAGCATTTT.

The V call is TRBV7-6, the J call TRBJ1-1; D is perhaps TRBD1 (6 bases). CDR3 length: 16 residues. V was trimmed by 5 bases and J by 0 bases, leaving 16 bases between them. Germline V lookup: CDR1 SGHVS, CDR2 FNYEAQ. The CDR3 DNA reads as TGTGCCAGCAGCCCAGGACAGCCCCTTTTGAACACTGAAGCTTTCTTT. Translated, it gives CASSPGQPLLNTEAFF.

The table lists this clonotype with a few counts. The chain recombines TRBV12-3 or TRBV12-4 with TRBJ1-5; D is uncertain. V was trimmed by 5 bases and J by 8 bases, leaving 19 bases between them. This CDR3 is built from 15 residues. CDR3: CASSPLAPGKEPQHF. The CDR3, as DNA: TGTGCCAGCAGTCCCCTGGCCCCGGGAAAAGAGCCCCAGCATTTT.

The table lists this clonotype with many counts. This chain links TRBV28 with TRBJ2-7; D is possibly TRBD1 or TRBD2 (6 bases each). Trimming cost V 5 bases and J 4 bases, with 9 bases left between them. Germline V CDR1 and CDR2: MDHEN, SYDVKM. The CDR3 spans 12 residues. As DNA, the CDR3 is TGTGCCAGCAGTCAAGGGGGGTACGAGCAGTACGTC. This translates into CASSQGGYEQYV.